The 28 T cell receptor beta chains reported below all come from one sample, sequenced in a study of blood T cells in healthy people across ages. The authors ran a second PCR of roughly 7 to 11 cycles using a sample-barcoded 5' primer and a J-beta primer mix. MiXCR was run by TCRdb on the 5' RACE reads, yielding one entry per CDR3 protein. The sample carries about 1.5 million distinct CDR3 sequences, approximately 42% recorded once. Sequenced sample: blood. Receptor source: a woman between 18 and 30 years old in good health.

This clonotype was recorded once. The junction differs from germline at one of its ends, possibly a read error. The CDR3 is CASRRASSTGTQYF. For the CDR3, the DNA is TGTGCCAGCCGGAGGGCCTCTAGCACAGGTACGCAGTATTTT. This chain uses TRBV6-2 or TRBV6-3 with TRBJ2-3; TRBD2 is a possible D gene (6 bases). The CDR3 consists of 14 residues. Germline V gene lookup returns CDR1 MNHEY and CDR2 SVGEGT.

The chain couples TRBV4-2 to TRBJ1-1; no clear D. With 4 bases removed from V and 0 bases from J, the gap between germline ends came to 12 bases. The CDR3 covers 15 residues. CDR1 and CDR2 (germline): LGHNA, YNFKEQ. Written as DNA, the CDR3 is TGTGCCAGCAGCCCCCGACTGACCATGAACACTGAAGCTTTCTTT. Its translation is CASSPRLTMNTEAFF.

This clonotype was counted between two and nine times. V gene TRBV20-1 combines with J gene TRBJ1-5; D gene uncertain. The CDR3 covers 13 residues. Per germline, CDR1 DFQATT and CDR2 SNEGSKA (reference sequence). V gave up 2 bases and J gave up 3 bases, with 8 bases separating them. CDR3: CSARLAPNQPQHF. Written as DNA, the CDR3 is TGCAGTGCTAGATTAGCTCCCAATCAGCCCCAGCATTTT.

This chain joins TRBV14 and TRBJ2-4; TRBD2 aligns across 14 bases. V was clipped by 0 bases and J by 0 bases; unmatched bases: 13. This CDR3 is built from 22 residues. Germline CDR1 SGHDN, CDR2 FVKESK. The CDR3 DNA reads TGTGCCAGCAGCCAAGAAGGGACTAGCGGGAGAATAAACCACCTAGCCAAAAACATTCAGTACTTC. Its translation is CASSQEGTSGRINHLAKNIQYF. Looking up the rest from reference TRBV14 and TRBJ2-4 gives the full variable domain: EAGVTQFPSHSVIEKGQTVTLRCDPISGHDNLYWYRRVMGKEIKFLLHFVKESKQDESGMPNNRFLAERTGGTYSTLKVQPAELEDSGVYFCASSQEGTSGRINHLAKNIQYFGAGTRLSVL.

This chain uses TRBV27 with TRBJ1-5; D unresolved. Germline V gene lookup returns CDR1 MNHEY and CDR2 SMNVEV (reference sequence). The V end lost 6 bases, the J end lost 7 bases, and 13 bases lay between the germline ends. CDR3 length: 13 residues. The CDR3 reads CASSPRPTQPQHF. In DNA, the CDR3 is TGTGCCAGCAGCCCTCGCCCAACCCAGCCCCAGCATTTT.

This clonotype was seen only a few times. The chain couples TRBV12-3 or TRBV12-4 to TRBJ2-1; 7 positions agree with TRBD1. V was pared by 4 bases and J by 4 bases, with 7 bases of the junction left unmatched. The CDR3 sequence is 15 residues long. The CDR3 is CASSSLGQEYNEQFF. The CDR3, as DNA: TGTGCCAGCAGTTCCCTCGGACAGGAGTACAATGAGCAGTTCTTC.

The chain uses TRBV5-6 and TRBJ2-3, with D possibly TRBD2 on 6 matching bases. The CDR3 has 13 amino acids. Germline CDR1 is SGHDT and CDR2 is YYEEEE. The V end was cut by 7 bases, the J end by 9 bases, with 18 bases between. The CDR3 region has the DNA TGTGCCAGCGGATCCCTCGGGAGAGGAACGCAGTATTTT. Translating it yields CASGSLGRGTQYF.

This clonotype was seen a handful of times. The CDR3 nucleotides read TGTGCCAGCAGCGTAGGTATCGGTGGGAATAGCAATCAGCCCCAGCATTTT. Translated: CASSVGIGGNSNQPQHF. The chain has TRBV9 and TRBJ1-5; D is unresolved. CDR1 and CDR2 (germline): SGDLS, YYNGEE. Between the trimmed V and J ends, which lost 0 bases and 0 bases, there was a span of 13 bases. The CDR3 loop spans 17 amino acids.

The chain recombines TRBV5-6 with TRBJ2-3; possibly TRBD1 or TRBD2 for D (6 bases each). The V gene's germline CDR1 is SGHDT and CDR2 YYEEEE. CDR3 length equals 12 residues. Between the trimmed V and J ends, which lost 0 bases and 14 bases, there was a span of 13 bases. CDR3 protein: CASSLVSGGTYF. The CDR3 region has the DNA TGTGCCAGCAGCTTGGTTTCCGGGGGCACGTATTTT.

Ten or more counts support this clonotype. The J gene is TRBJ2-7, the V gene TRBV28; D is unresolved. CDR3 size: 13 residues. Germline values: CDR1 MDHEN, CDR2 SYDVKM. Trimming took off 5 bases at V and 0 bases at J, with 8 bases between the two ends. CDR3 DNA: TGTGCCAGCAGTCCCGGATTCTCCTACGAGCAGTACTTC. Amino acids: CASSPGFSYEQYF.

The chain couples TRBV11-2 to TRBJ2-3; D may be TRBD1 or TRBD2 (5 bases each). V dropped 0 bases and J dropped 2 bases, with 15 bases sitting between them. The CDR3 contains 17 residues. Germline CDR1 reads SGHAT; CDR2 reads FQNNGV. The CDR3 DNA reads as TGTGCCAGCAGCTTAGATCATCGTCGGGGCTTCACAGATACGCAGTATTTT. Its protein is CASSLDHRRGFTDTQYF.

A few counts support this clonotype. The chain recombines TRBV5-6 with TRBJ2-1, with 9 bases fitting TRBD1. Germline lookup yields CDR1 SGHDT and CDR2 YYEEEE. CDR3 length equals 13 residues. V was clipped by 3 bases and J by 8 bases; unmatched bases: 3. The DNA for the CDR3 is TGTGCCAGCAGCTCCGGGACAGGGTATGAGCAGTTCTTC. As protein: CASSSGTGYEQFF.

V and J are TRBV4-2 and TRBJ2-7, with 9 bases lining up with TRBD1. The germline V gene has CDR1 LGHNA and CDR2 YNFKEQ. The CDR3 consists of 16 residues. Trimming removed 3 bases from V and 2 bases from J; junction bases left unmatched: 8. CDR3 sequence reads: CASSHGDRDNTYEQYF. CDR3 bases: TGTGCCAGCAGCCACGGGGACAGGGACAATACCTACGAGCAGTACTTC.

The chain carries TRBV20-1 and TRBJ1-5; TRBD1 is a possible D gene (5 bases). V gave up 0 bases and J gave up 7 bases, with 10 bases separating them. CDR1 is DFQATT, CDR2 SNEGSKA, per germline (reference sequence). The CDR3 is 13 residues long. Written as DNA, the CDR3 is TGCAGTGCTAGAGATGGAGGGGCCCAGCCCCAGCATTTT. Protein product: CSARDGGAQPQHF.

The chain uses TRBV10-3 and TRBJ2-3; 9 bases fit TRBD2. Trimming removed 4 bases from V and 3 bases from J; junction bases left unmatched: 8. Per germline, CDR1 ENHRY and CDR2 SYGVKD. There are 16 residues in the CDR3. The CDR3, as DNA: TGTGCCATCAGTGCCGCCGGGACTAGCTCGACAGATACGCAGTATTTT. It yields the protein CAISAAGTSSTDTQYF.

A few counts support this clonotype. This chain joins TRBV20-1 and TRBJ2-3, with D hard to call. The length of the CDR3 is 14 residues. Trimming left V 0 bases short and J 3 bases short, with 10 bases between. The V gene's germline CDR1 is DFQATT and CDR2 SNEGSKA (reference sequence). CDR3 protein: CSARDRHGTDTQYF. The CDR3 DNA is TGCAGTGCTAGAGATAGGCACGGAACAGATACGCAGTATTTT.

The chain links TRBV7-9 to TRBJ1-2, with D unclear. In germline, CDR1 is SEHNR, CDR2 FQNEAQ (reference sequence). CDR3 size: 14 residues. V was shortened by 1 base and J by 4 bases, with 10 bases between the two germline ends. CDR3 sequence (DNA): TGTGCCAGCAGCTTAGTGGAGACTGGCTATGGCTACACCTTC. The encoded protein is CASSLVETGYGYTF.

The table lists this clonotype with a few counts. CDR3 region: CASSLASDSWTYEQYF. CDR3 sequence (DNA): TGTGCCAGCAGCTTAGCGTCGGACTCTTGGACCTACGAGCAGTACTTC. J is TRBJ2-7 and V is TRBV7-2; maybe TRBD2 (5 bases). The CDR3 has 16 residues. Deletions cut 0 bases from V and 2 bases from J, with 14 bases between. Germline assignment: CDR1 SGHTA and CDR2 FQGNSA.

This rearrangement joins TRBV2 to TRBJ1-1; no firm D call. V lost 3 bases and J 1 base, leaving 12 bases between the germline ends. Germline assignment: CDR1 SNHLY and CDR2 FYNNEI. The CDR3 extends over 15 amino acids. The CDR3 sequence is CASSDKRLTNTEAFF. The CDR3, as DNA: TGTGCCAGCAGTGATAAAAGACTGACGAACACTGAAGCTTTCTTT.

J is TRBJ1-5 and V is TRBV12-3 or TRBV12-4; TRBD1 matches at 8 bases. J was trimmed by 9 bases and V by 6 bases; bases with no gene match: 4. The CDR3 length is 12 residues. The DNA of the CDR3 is TGTGCCAGCAGCCGGGACAGGCGGCCCCAGCATTTT. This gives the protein CASSRDRRPQHF.

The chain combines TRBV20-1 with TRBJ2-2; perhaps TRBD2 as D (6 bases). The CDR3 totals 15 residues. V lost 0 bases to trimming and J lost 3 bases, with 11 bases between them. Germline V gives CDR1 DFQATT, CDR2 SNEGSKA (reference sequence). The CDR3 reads CSARDRDWDTGELFF. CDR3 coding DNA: TGCAGTGCTAGAGATCGGGACTGGGACACCGGGGAGCTGTTTTTT.

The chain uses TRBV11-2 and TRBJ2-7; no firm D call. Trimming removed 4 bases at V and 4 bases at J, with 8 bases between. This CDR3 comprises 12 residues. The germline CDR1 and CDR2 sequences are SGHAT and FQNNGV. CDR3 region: CASSSLEYEQYF. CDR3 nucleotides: TGTGCCAGCAGCTCCCTCGAGTACGAGCAGTACTTC. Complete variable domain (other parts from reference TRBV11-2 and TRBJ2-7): EAGVAQSPRYKIIEKRQSVAFWCNPISGHATLYWYQQILGQGPKLLIQFQNNGVVDDSQLPKDRFSAERLKGVDSTLKIQPAKLEDSAVYLCASSSLEYEQYFGPGTRLTVT.

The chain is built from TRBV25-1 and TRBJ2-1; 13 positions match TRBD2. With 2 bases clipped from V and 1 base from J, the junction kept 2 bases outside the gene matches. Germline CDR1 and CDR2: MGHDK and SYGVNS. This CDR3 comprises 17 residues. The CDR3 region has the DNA TGTGCCAGCAGTGAAAGGACTAGCGGGAGTTCCTACAATGAGCAGTTCTTC. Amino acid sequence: CASSERTSGSSYNEQFF.

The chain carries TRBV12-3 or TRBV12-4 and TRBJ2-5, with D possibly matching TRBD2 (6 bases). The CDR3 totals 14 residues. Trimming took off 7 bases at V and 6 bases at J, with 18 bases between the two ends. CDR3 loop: CASIRGSGDKTQYF. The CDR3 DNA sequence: TGTGCCAGCATTCGGGGGTCGGGGGATAAGACCCAGTACTTC.

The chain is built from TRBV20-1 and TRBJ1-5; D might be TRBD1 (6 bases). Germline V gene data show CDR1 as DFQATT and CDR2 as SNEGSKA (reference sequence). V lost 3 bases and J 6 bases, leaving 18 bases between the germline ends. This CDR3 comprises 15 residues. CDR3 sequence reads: CSASFAGALLQPQHF. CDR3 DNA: TGCAGTGCTAGTTTTGCGGGGGCCCTTCTTCAGCCCCAGCATTTT.

CDR3 nucleotides: TGTGCCAGCAGGGGTTTCGGTCAGAACACCGGGGAGCTGTTTTTT. This translates into CASRGFGQNTGELFF. The chain joins TRBV6-2 or TRBV6-3 to TRBJ2-2, with D hard to call. From germline, CDR1 is MNHEY and CDR2 SVGEGT. Trimming removed 6 bases from V and 1 base from J, with 12 bases in between. The CDR3 totals 15 residues.

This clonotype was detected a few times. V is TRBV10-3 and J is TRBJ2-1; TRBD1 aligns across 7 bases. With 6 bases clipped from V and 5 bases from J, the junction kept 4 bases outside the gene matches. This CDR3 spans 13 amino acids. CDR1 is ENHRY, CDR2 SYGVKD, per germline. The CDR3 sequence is CAISPGQNNEQFF. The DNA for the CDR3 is TGTGCCATCAGCCCGGGACAGAACAATGAGCAGTTCTTC.

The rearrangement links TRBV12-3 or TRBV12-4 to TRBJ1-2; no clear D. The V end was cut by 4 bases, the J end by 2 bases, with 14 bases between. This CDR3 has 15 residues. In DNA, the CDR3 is TGTGCCAGCAGTTCCTACTGGACGGTGAACTATGGCTACACCTTC. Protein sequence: CASSSYWTVNYGYTF.